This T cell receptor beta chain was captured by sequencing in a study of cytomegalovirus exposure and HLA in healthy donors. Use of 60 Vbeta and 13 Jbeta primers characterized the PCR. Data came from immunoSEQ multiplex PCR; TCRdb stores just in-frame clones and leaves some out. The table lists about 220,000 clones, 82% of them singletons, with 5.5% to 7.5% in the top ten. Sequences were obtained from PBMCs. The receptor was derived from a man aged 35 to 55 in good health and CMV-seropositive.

The CDR3 DNA reads as TGTGCCAGCAGCCGTTCCGACAGGGGGCCCTATGGCTACACCTTC. Translated: CASSRSDRGPYGYTF. The V gene is TRBV5-6, the J gene TRBJ1-2; TRBD1 matches at 10 bases. Trimming took 4 bases from V and 4 from J; bases not matched to a gene: 7. The CDR3 length is 15 residues. The germline V gene has CDR1 SGHDT and CDR2 YYEEEE.